Following are 3 T cell receptor beta chains from one sample sequenced in a study of blood T cell repertoires in COVID-19. Sequenced by immunoSEQ multiplex PCR; TCRdb stores in-frame clones only, minus some. The sample shows 150,000 to 200,000 clones, roughly 90% of them seen only once. The specimen was peripheral blood. Receptors originate from a woman between 65 and 79 years old with acute or convalescent COVID-19.

This chain connects TRBV28 to TRBJ1-2; TRBD1 matches 10 bases. In germline, CDR1 is MDHEN, CDR2 SYDVKM. The CDR3 is made up of 14 amino acids. The V segment lost 5 bases and the J segment 5 bases; nucleotides outside the gene matches: 5. The CDR3 loop reads CASSTPGQGYGYTF. The CDR3 DNA is TGTGCCAGCAGTACCCCGGGACAGGGGTATGGCTACACCTTC.

The J gene is TRBJ2-7, the V gene TRBV6-5, with 8 bases aligning to TRBD1. V lost 2 bases, J lost 4 bases, and 7 bases stayed unmatched. The CDR3 runs 15 residues. CDR1 and CDR2 from the germline V gene are MNHEY and SVGAGI. As DNA, the CDR3 is TGTGCCAGCAGTTACGTCCAGGGGGCCGTTTACGAGCAGTACTTC. It encodes CASSYVQGAVYEQYF.

This clone came up once. The chain joins TRBV11-1 to TRBJ2-1, with D perhaps TRBD1 (6 bases). V shed 3 bases and J shed 0 bases, with 12 bases lying between them. CDR1 is SGHAT, CDR2 FQDESV, per germline (reference sequence). CDR3 size: 16 residues. CDR3 region: CASSFSGTSSYNEQFF. In DNA form, the CDR3 reads TGTGCCAGCAGCTTTTCGGGGACATCCTCCTACAATGAGCAGTTCTTC.